This T cell receptor beta chain was documented in a study of T cell responses to AZD1222 COVID-19 vaccine. As to this clone: Its cognate antigen is unknown.

Overall study findings and caveats: It should be noted that donors were predominantly white British and more often female, and clonal diversity was possibly underestimated. Only after the peak T cell response were repertoires sampled. Within unmutated variant regions lay the reported targets of nearly half of spike-specific TCRs.

Using immunoSEQ multiplex PCR, the repertoire was profiled, and TCRdb retains in-frame clones only, with some absent. The table includes about 130,000 clones, over 70% detected once. This sequence originates from an adult in good health. The starting material was peripheral blood, obtained on day 0 of AZD1222 vaccination.

DNA for the CDR3: TGTGCCAGCAGTAATCGGGCCGGCGGGGGAACTGAAGCTTTCTTT. Translating gives CASSNRAGGGTEAFF. V is TRBV2 and J is TRBJ1-1, with a possible D match to TRBD1 (5 bases). The CDR3 is 15 amino acids. Trimming pared 5 bases from V and 5 bases from J, leaving 18 bases between. Germline-derived CDR1 and CDR2 are SNHLY and FYNNEI.